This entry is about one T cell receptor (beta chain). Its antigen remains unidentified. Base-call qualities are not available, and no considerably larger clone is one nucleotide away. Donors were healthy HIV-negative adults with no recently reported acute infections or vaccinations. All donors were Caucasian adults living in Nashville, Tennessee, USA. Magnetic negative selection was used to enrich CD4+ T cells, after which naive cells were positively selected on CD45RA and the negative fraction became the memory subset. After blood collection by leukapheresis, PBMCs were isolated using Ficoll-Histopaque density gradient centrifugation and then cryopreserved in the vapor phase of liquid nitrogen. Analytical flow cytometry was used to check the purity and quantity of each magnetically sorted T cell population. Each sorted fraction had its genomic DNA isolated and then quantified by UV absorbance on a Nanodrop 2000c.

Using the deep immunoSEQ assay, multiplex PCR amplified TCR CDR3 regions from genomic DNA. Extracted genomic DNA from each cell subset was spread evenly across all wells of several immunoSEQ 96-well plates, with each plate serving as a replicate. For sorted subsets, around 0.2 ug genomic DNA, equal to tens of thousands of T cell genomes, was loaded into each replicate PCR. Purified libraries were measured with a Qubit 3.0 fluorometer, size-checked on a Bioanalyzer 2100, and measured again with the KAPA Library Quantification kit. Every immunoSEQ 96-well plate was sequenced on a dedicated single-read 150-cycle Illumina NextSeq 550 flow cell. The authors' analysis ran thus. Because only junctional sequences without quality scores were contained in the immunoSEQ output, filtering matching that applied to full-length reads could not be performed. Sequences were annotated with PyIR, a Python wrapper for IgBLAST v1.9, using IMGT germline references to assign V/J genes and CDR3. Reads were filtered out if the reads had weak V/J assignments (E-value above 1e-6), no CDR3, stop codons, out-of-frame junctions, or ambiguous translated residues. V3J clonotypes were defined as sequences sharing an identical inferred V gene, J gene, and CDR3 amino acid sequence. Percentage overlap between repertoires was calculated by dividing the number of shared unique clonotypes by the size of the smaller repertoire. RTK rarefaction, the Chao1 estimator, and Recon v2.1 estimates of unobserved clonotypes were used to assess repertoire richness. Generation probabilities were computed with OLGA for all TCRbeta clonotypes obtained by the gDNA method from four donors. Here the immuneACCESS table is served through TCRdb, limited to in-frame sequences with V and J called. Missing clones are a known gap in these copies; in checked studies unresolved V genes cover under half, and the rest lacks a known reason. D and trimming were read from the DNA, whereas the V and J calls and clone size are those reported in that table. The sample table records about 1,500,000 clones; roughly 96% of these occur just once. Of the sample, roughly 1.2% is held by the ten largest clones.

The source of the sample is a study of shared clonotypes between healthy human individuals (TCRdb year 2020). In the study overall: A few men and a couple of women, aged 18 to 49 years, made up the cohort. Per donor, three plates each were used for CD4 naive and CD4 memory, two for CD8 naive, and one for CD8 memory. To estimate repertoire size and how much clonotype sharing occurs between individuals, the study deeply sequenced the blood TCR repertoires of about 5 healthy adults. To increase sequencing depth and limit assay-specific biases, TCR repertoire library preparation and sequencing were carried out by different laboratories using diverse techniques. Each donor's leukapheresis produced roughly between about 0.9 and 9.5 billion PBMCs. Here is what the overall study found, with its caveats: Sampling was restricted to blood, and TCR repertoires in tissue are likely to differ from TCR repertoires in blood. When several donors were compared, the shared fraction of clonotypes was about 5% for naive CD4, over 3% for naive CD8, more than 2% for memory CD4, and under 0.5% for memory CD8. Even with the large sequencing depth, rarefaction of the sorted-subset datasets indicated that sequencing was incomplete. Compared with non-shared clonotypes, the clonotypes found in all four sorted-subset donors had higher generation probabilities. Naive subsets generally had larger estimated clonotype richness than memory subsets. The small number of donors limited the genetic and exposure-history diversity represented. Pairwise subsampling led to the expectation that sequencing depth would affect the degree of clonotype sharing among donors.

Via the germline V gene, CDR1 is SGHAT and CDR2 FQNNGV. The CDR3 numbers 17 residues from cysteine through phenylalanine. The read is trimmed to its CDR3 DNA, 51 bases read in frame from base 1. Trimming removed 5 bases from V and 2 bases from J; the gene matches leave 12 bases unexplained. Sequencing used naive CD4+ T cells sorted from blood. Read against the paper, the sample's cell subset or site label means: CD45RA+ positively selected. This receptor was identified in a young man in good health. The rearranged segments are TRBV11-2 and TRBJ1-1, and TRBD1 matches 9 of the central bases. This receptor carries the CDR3 CASSVYWDRVFNTEAFF. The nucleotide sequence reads TGTGCCAGCAGCGTGTATTGGGACAGGGTTTTTAACACTGAAGCTTTCTTT.